This T cell receptor beta chain is from a study of T cell responses to AZD1222 COVID-19 vaccine. Overall study results and limits: Reportedly, nearly half of unique spike TCRs recognized epitopes outside B.1.351/B.1.1.7 mutations. White British ancestry dominated among donors, who included more females, and clonal diversity was possibly underestimated.

Of note for this clone: Its matching antigen is unknown.

The assay was immunoSEQ multiplex PCR, and TCRdb's table has in-frame clones only and misses some. The data contain around 80,000 clones, 88% of them seen just once; the ten biggest clones take up approximately 11%. With V trimmed by 6 bases and J by 5 bases, 5 bases remained unmatched. CDR1 and CDR2 from the germline V gene are SNHLY and FYNNEI. CDR3 size: 14 residues. The rearrangement joins TRBV2 to TRBJ2-5; 11 bases match TRBD1. Sample: peripheral blood, taken on day 0 of AZD1222 vaccination. The TCR comes from an adult in good health. CDR3 sequence: CASRDRGPGETQYF. The CDR3 nucleotides are TGTGCCAGCAGGGACAGGGGGCCAGGGGAGACCCAGTACTTC.